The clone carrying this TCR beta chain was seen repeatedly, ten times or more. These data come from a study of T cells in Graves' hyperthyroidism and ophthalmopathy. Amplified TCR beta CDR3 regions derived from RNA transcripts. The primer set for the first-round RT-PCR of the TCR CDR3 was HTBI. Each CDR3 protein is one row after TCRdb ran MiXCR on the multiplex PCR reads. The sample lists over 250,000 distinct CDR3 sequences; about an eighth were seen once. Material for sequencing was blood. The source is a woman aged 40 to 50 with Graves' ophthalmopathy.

The CDR3 reads CASRSGPVTEAFF. The CDR3 DNA reads as TGTGCCAGCAGGTCCGGACCCGTTACTGAAGCTTTCTTT. The chain links TRBV2 to TRBJ1-1; no firm D call. V was shortened by 6 bases and J by 5 bases, with 13 bases between the two germline ends. The CDR3 is 13 amino acids. CDR1 SNHLY and CDR2 FYNNEI come from the germline V gene.